Presented here are 30 T cell receptor beta chains from one specimen sequenced in a study of cytomegalovirus exposure and HLA in healthy donors. The PCR had 60 Vbeta and 13 Jbeta primers. Using immunoSEQ multiplex PCR, the repertoire was profiled, and TCRdb retains in-frame clones only, with some absent. Altogether around 140,000 clones are present, approximately 82% being singletons, with the ten largest covering less than 2%. Sequenced sample: PBMCs. These receptors all come from a man in his forties in good health and CMV-seronegative.

This clone appeared once. The chain uses TRBV13 and TRBJ2-5; 14 nucleotides align to TRBD2. Germline values: CDR1 PRHDT, CDR2 FYEKMQ (reference sequence). Trimming took 5 bases from V and 5 from J; bases not matched to a gene: 7. CDR3 length: 16 amino acids. CDR3 sequence reads: CASSPGTSGSLETQYF. CDR3 DNA sequence: TGTGCCAGCAGCCCCGGGACTAGCGGGAGTTTGGAGACCCAGTACTTC.

The chain uses TRBV5-6 and TRBJ1-5; the match to TRBD1 covers 7 bases. Trimming removed 1 base from V and 7 bases from J; junction bases left unmatched: 8. The germline V gene has CDR1 SGHDT and CDR2 YYEEEE. The CDR3 runs 15 residues. CDR3 region: CASSLRGTARQPQHF. CDR3 DNA sequence: TGTGCCAGCAGCTTGAGAGGGACAGCTCGGCAGCCCCAGCATTTT.

The chain has TRBV5-1 and TRBJ2-7, with 12 bases matching TRBD2. Germline trimming cut 4 bases from V and 6 bases from J; bases unmatched to any gene: 8. This CDR3 has 15 residues. The V gene's germline CDR1 is SGHRS and CDR2 YFSETQ. This chain's CDR3 is CASSATSGSGVEQYF. The CDR3 DNA reads TGCGCCAGCAGCGCGACTAGCGGGAGCGGCGTCGAGCAGTACTTC.

V is TRBV7-9 and J is TRBJ2-3; 8 bases align to TRBD1. This CDR3 contains 16 residues. CDR1 is SEHNR, CDR2 FQNEAQ, per germline (reference sequence). The V gene end was trimmed by 5 bases and the J gene end by 2 bases; junction bases not matched to a gene: 9. CDR3 amino acids: CASSPPGQGTTDTQYF. The CDR3 DNA follows: TGTGCCAGCAGCCCTCCTGGACAGGGAACCACAGATACGCAGTATTTT.

This clone was seen a handful of times. V usage is TRBV19 and J usage is TRBJ2-5, with unresolved D. There are 13 residues in the CDR3. From germline, CDR1 is LNHDA and CDR2 SQIVND (reference sequence). V lost 3 bases, J lost 3 bases, and 8 bases lay in between. The CDR3 here is CASSMNRKETQYF. CDR3 nucleotides: TGTGCCAGTAGTATGAACAGAAAAGAGACCCAGTACTTC.

The chain links TRBV7-2 to TRBJ2-3, with TRBD2 matching 8 bases. The germline gives CDR1 SGHTA, CDR2 FQGNSA. This CDR3 region has 15 residues. The ends lost 5 bases at V and 4 bases at J; junction bases unmatched: 8. Here the CDR3 reads CASSGVAGRPDTQYF. DNA of the CDR3: TGTGCCAGCAGCGGAGTAGCGGGGAGGCCAGATACGCAGTATTTT.

The genes are TRBV7-6 and TRBJ2-1, with TRBD1 matching 8 bases. The CDR3 sequence is 16 residues long. The germline V gene encodes CDR1 SGHVS and CDR2 FNYEAQ. Trimming took 2 bases from V and 2 from J; bases not matched to a gene: 5. The CDR3 DNA reads as TGTGCCAGCAGCTTACTGGGACAGGCAACCTACAATGAGCAGTTCTTC. Translated, it gives CASSLLGQATYNEQFF.

The genes are TRBV7-9 and TRBJ1-1; 7 bases are a match to TRBD1. After removal of 8 bases from V and 5 bases from J, the junction contained 11 bases not matched to a gene. The CDR3 length is 14 residues. In germline, CDR1 is SEHNR, CDR2 FQNEAQ (reference sequence). The CDR3 loop is CASGVWTGDTEAFF. The DNA for the CDR3 is TGTGCCAGCGGGGTATGGACAGGCGATACTGAAGCTTTCTTT.

This sequence joins TRBV2 and TRBJ2-3, with a tentative D call TRBD2 (6 bases). The CDR3 runs to 14 residues. V shed 8 bases and J shed 0 bases, with 12 bases lying between them. CDR1 SNHLY and CDR2 FYNNEI come from the germline V gene. In DNA, the CDR3 is TGTGCCAGCGGAGAGGGACTCAGCACAGATACGCAGTATTTT. This sequence encodes CASGEGLSTDTQYF.

The chain carries TRBV28 and TRBJ2-7, with 10 nucleotides matching TRBD2. J gave up 0 bases and V 2 bases, and 4 bases lay outside the gene matches. CDR3 length: 16 residues. CDR1 and CDR2 from the germline V gene are MDHEN and SYDVKM. The CDR3 coding sequence is TGTGCCAGCAGTTTAGGGGAGCGGGGGGGCTCCTACGAGCAGTACTTC. Residues: CASSLGERGGSYEQYF. Variable domain in full (rest from reference TRBV28 and TRBJ2-7): DVKVTQSSRYLVKRTGEKVFLECVQDMDHENMFWYRQDPGLGLRLIYFSYDVKMKEKGDIPEGYSVSREKKERFSLILESASTNQTSMYLCASSLGERGGSYEQYFGPGTRLTVT.

The count of this clone is one. The genes are TRBV7-2 and TRBJ2-1, with D possibly matching TRBD2 (6 bases). V lost 0 bases to trimming and J lost 2 bases, with 11 bases between them. CDR1 and CDR2 from the germline V gene are SGHTA and FQGNSA. The CDR3 contains 16 residues. In DNA, the CDR3 is TGTGCCAGCAGCTTAGCTGCGGGGCCTGCCTACAATGAGCAGTTCTTC. Translation gives CASSLAAGPAYNEQFF.

This rearrangement joins TRBV10-3 to TRBJ2-7; D perhaps matches TRBD1 (6 bases). Trimming shortened V by 4 bases and J by 4 bases, and 14 bases separated the two germline ends. The germline V gene encodes CDR1 ENHRY and CDR2 SYGVKD. This CDR3 spans 14 amino acids. In nucleotides, the CDR3 is TGTGCCATCAGTGCCGGTGGGGGCGGGTACGAGCAGTACTTC. It specifies CAISAGGGGYEQYF.

CDR3 protein: CASSPSTDREAFF. DNA of the CDR3: TGTGCCAGCTCACCATCGACTGACCGGGAAGCTTTCTTT. The chain employs TRBV18 and TRBJ1-1; the D is unclear. CDR3 length: 13 residues. Trimming left V 2 bases short and J 8 bases short, with 12 bases between. Germline V gene sequence: CDR1 KGHSH, CDR2 LQKENI. Looking up the rest from reference TRBV18 and TRBJ1-1 gives the full variable domain: NAGVMQNPRHLVRRRGQEARLRCSPMKGHSHVYWYRQLPEEGLKFMVYLQKENIIDESGMPKERFSAEFPKEGPSILRIQQVVRGDSAAYFCASSPSTDREAFFGQGTRLTVV.

Here the CDR3 reads CASSPDISQPQHF. The CDR3 bases are TGTGCCAGCAGCCCGGACATAAGTCAGCCCCAGCATTTT. This rearrangement joins TRBV7-2 to TRBJ1-5; D might be TRBD1 (5 bases). The CDR3 loop spans 13 amino acids. Germline V lookup: CDR1 SGHTA, CDR2 FQGNSA. Trimming stripped 5 bases from V and 6 bases from J, with 11 bases between.

This chain uses TRBV2 with TRBJ2-5, with a possible D match to TRBD2 (6 bases). V dropped 1 base and J dropped 2 bases, with 11 bases sitting between them. CDR3 length: 15 residues. Germline V gene sequence: CDR1 SNHLY, CDR2 FYNNEI. Written as DNA, the CDR3 is TGTGCCAGCAGTGAAGAGGCGGGGACGCAAGAGACCCAGTACTTC. Amino acids: CASSEEAGTQETQYF.

The chain couples TRBV6-6 to TRBJ2-5; 10 bases are shared with TRBD2. The end of the DNA aligns better with TRBJ2-7, so the J call may be wrong. Germline V gives CDR1 MNHNY, CDR2 SVGAGI (reference sequence). The CDR3 runs to 16 residues. The CDR3 region is CASSYAPRTSGYEQYF. For the CDR3, the DNA is TGTGCCAGCAGTTACGCCCCTCGGACTAGCGGATACGAGCAGTACTTC.

The chain uses TRBV30 and TRBJ2-2; 8 positions match TRBD2. Germline V gives CDR1 GTSNPN, CDR2 SVGIG (reference sequence). The CDR3 is 18 amino acids. With V trimmed by 3 bases and J by 5 bases, 17 bases remained unmatched. Here the CDR3 reads CAWRSKGGRFVWTGELFF. The CDR3 bases are TGTGCCTGGAGAAGTAAGGGCGGGAGGTTTGTTTGGACCGGGGAGCTGTTTTTT.

J is TRBJ1-4 and V is TRBV5-1, with 7 positions matching TRBD1. Per the germline V gene, CDR1 is SGHRS and CDR2 is YFSETQ. Trimming removed 2 bases from V and 4 bases from J; junction bases left unmatched: 8. This CDR3 spans 16 amino acids. In DNA form, the CDR3 reads TGCGCCAGCAGCTTCGGGCAGGGGGTTAGTAATGAAAAACTGTTTTTT. This codes for CASSFGQGVSNEKLFF.

The chain carries TRBV7-3 and TRBJ2-7; no reliable D call. The V and J ends lost 6 bases and 3 bases respectively, with 15 bases between them. Germline CDR1 SGHTA, CDR2 FQGTGA. This CDR3 contains 14 residues. This CDR3 is CASRPSEAHYEQYF. CDR3 DNA sequence: TGTGCCAGCAGACCCAGCGAAGCCCACTACGAGCAGTACTTC. Variable domain in full (rest from reference TRBV7-3 and TRBJ2-7): GAGVSQTPSNKVTEKGKYVELRCDPISGHTALYWYRQSLGQGPEFLIYFQGTGAADDSGLPNDRFFAVRPEGSVSTLKIQRTERGDSAVYLCASRPSEAHYEQYFGPGTRLTVT.

The chain is built from TRBV7-2 and TRBJ1-6; 7 positions agree with TRBD1. This CDR3 contains 15 residues. Trimming took 2 bases from V and 6 from J; bases not matched to a gene: 4. CDR1 is SGHTA and CDR2 is FQGNSA in the germline V gene. The CDR3 is CASSLNRGSNSPLHF. The DNA for the CDR3 is TGTGCCAGCAGCTTAAACAGGGGCTCTAATTCACCCCTCCACTTT. Full variable domain (rest looked up from reference TRBV7-2 and TRBJ1-6): GAGVSQSPSNKVTEKGKDVELRCDPISGHTALYWYRQSLGQGLEFLIYFQGNSAPDKSGLPSDRFSAERTGGSVSTLTIQRTQQEDSAVYLCASSLNRGSNSPLHFGNGTRLTVT.

This chain connects TRBV11-2 to TRBJ1-1, with unresolved D. Germline assignment: CDR1 SGHAT and CDR2 FQNNGV. The V end lost 1 base, the J end lost 0 bases, and 3 bases lay between the germline ends. The CDR3 is 13 residues long. CDR3: CASSLVVNTEAFF. The DNA of the CDR3 is TGTGCCAGCAGCTTAGTAGTGAACACTGAAGCTTTCTTT.

The chain links TRBV29-1 to TRBJ1-5, with a weak D call TRBD1 (6 bases). CDR3 size: 12 residues. Germline V gene sequence: CDR1 SQVTM, CDR2 ANQGSEA. Trimming pared 4 bases from V and 4 bases from J, leaving 8 bases between. The CDR3 sequence is CSVGDKNQPQHF. The CDR3 nucleotides read TGCAGCGTTGGGGACAAAAATCAGCCCCAGCATTTT.

J is TRBJ2-7 and V is TRBV7-8; the match to TRBD1 covers 10 bases. Germline V CDR1 and CDR2: SGHVS, FQNEAQ. With V trimmed by 5 bases and J by 1 base, 5 bases remained unmatched. This CDR3 contains 15 residues. The CDR3 nucleotides read TGTGCCAGCAGCCAGACAGGGGGCCTATCCTACGAGCAGTACTTC. This sequence encodes CASSQTGGLSYEQYF.

The V gene is TRBV28, the J gene TRBJ1-2, with D maybe TRBD1 (6 bases). CDR1 is MDHEN and CDR2 is SYDVKM in the germline V gene. The CDR3 is made up of 14 amino acids. The V gene lost 5 bases and the J gene lost 8 bases, with 18 bases spanning the gap. The DNA of the CDR3 is TGTGCCAGCAGTCTGGGGGCACAGGGATTAGGCTACACCTTC. Translation gives CASSLGAQGLGYTF.

The rearrangement links TRBV10-1 to TRBJ2-1; 11 positions agree with TRBD2. CDR1 WNHNN and CDR2 SYGVQD come from the germline V gene (reference sequence). This CDR3 spans 15 amino acids. With V trimmed by 5 bases and J by 2 bases, 2 bases remained unmatched. The CDR3 here is CASSCSGGAYNEQFF. CDR3 bases: TGCGCCAGCAGTTGTAGCGGGGGGGCCTACAATGAGCAGTTCTTC.

This clone was recorded once. V gene TRBV5-1 combines with J gene TRBJ1-2; 9 nucleotides line up with TRBD1. The CDR3 is 16 amino acids. The trim removed 3 bases at V and 0 bases at J, leaving 6 bases unmatched. CDR1 and CDR2 (germline): SGHRS, YFSETQ. The chain's CDR3 is CASSSWDRDSNYGYTF. CDR3 nucleotide sequence: TGCGCCAGCAGCTCCTGGGACAGGGACTCTAACTATGGCTACACCTTC. The whole variable domain, filled in from reference TRBV5-1 and TRBJ1-2, reads KAGVTQTPRYLIKTRGQQVTLSCSPISGHRSVSWYQQTPGQGLQFLFEYFSETQRNKGNFPGRFSGRQFSNSRSEMNVSTLELGDSALYLCASSSWDRDSNYGYTFGSGTRLTVV.

The chain joins TRBV28 to TRBJ2-1, with 8 bases aligning to TRBD1. V lost 5 bases and J lost 0; bases outside the gene matches: 9. This CDR3 comprises 17 residues. Germline CDR1 is MDHEN and CDR2 is SYDVKM. The CDR3 protein is CASSRSAGGSSYNEQFF. As DNA, the CDR3 is TGTGCCAGCAGTCGTTCCGCAGGGGGCAGCTCCTACAATGAGCAGTTCTTC.

This clone was seen a few times. The chain links TRBV5-1 to TRBJ2-3; 10 nucleotides match TRBD1. The CDR3 extends over 14 amino acids. CDR1 and CDR2 (germline): SGHRS, YFSETQ. Trimming at V came to 6 bases and at J to 4 bases, leaving 5 bases not matched to a gene. The CDR3 loop reads CASTSTGGADTQYF. CDR3 bases: TGCGCCAGCACTTCGACAGGGGGCGCAGATACGCAGTATTTT.

This chain links TRBV6-6 with TRBJ2-5, with D tentatively TRBD2 (5 bases). Deletions cut 6 bases from V and 5 bases from J, with 16 bases between. The CDR3 length is 14 residues. Germline values: CDR1 MNHNY, CDR2 SVGAGI (reference sequence). Here the CDR3 DNA reads TGTGCCAGCAGACCTCGGGGAACTGGCGAGACCCAGTACTTC. Translating gives CASRPRGTGETQYF.

This chain links TRBV19 with TRBJ1-6; D is possibly TRBD1 (5 bases). V was cut by 9 bases and J by 10 bases, with 16 bases left in between. Looked up from germline, CDR1 is LNHDA and CDR2 is SQIVND (reference sequence). The CDR3 extends over 13 amino acids. The CDR3 DNA reads as TGTGCCAGCATGCGGGGGGAAGGCTCACCCCTCCACTTT. Its protein product is CASMRGEGSPLHF.